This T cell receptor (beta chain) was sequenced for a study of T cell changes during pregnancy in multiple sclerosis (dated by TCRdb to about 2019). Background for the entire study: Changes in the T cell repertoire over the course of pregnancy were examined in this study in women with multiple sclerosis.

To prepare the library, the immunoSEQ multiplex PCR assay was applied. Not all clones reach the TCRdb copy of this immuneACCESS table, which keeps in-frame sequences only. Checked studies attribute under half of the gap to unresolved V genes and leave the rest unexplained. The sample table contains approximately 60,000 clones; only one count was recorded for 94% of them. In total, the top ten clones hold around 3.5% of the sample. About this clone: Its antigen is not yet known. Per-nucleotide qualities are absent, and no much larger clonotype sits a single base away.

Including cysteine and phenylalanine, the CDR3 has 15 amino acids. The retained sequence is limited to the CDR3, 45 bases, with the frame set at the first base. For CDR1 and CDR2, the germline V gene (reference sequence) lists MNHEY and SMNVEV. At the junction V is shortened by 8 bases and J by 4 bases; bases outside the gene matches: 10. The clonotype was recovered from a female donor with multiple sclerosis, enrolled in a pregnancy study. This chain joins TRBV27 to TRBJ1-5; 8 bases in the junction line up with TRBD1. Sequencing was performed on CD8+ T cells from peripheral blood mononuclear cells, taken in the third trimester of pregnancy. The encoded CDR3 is CASARDWDRNQPQHF. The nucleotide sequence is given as TGTGCCAGCGCCCGCGATTGGGACAGGAATCAGCCCCAGCATTTT.